These 8 T cell receptor beta chains share one sample of origin, sequenced in a study of blood T cell repertoires in COVID-19. Generated by immunoSEQ multiplex PCR, the TCRdb table keeps only in-frame clones and is missing some. The sample contains 290,000 or so clones, around 87% of which appear only once. What was sequenced was peripheral blood. The receptors shown here come from a man aged 18 to 30 with active or convalescent COVID-19.

This clone was seen only once. The chain is built from TRBV5-1 and TRBJ2-1; 8 bases align to TRBD2. From germline, CDR1 is SGHRS and CDR2 YFSETQ. The CDR3 runs to 15 residues. The V segment lost 7 bases and the J segment 4 bases; nucleotides outside the gene matches: 10. The CDR3 sequence is CASAPGSGAYNEQFF. The DNA of the CDR3 is TGCGCCAGCGCGCCGGGTAGCGGGGCTTACAATGAGCAGTTCTTC.

V is TRBV18 and J is TRBJ1-4; no reliable D call. Germline CDR1 KGHSH, CDR2 LQKENI. The CDR3 runs 13 residues. V gave up 6 bases and J gave up 2 bases, with 7 bases separating them. CDR3 nucleotides: TGTGCCAGCTCGGGGAGCACTAATGAAAAACTGTTTTTT. It codes for CASSGSTNEKLFF.

The chain couples TRBV4-3 to TRBJ2-7; D might be TRBD2 (6 bases). The V gene lost 0 bases and the J gene lost 1 base, with 10 bases spanning the gap. This CDR3 comprises 15 residues. Germline CDR1 and CDR2: LGHNA and YSLEER. The DNA of the CDR3 is TGCGCCAGCAGCCAAGATGGAGGAGGGTCCTACGAGCAGTACTTC. Translation gives CASSQDGGGSYEQYF.

This clone was seen more than once but under ten times. J is TRBJ2-7 and V is TRBV5-1, with 11 nucleotides matching TRBD2. The CDR3 runs 15 residues. Germline-derived CDR1 and CDR2 are SGHRS and YFSETQ. V trimming: 1 base; J trimming: 2 bases; junction bases outside the gene matches: 2. The CDR3 nucleotides read TGCGCCAGCAGCTTGATGACTAGCGGGGCCTACGAGCAGTACTTC. Protein: CASSLMTSGAYEQYF.

Written as DNA, the CDR3 is TGTGCCAGCAGCTCCGGGACAGAAGCTTTCTTT. Translated, it gives CASSSGTEAFF. This chain joins TRBV7-9 and TRBJ1-1; D possibly corresponds to TRBD1 (6 bases). The CDR3 is made up of 11 amino acids. Trimming took off 4 bases at V and 8 bases at J, with 8 bases between the two ends. The germline CDR1 and CDR2 sequences are SEHNR and FQNEAQ (reference sequence).

The rearrangement links TRBV5-1 to TRBJ2-7; 9 nucleotides match TRBD1. The V gene's germline CDR1 is SGHRS and CDR2 YFSETQ. The CDR3 length is 14 residues. V lost 0 bases, J lost 7 bases, and 5 bases stayed unmatched. CDR3 residues: CASSLDRGLGEQYF. As DNA, the CDR3 is TGCGCCAGCAGCTTGGACAGGGGGCTAGGTGAGCAGTACTTC.

This clone has a handful of counts. J is TRBJ2-2 and V is TRBV4-1, with 8 bases fitting TRBD1. CDR1 is MGHRA and CDR2 is YSYEKL in the germline V gene. The CDR3 contains 19 residues. V lost 3 bases, J lost 5 bases, and 17 bases stayed unmatched. CDR3 bases: TGCGCCAGCAGCCACTCCCCGGGGGCAGGGGGCGAAGGTACCGGGGAGCTGTTTTTT. Its protein is CASSHSPGAGGEGTGELFF.

V gene TRBV13 combines with J gene TRBJ2-2; 7 nucleotides match TRBD1. Looked up from germline, CDR1 is PRHDT and CDR2 is FYEKMQ (reference sequence). The CDR3 is 16 amino acids. J gave up 2 bases and V 1 base, and 4 bases lay outside the gene matches. CDR3 sequence: CASSLEGQLNTGELFF. For the CDR3, the DNA is TGTGCCAGCAGCTTAGAGGGACAGTTAAACACCGGGGAGCTGTTTTTT. Full variable domain (rest looked up from reference TRBV13 and TRBJ2-2): AAGVIQSPRHLIKEKRETATLKCYPIPRHDTVYWYQQGPGQDPQFLISFYEKMQSDKGSIPDRFSAQQFSDYHSELNMSSLELGDSALYFCASSLEGQLNTGELFFGEGSRLTVL.